This note documents a single TCR beta chain sequence. Its cognate antigen is unknown. A read error may produce the germline difference seen at one junction end. This entry is derived from a study of regulatory T cells in long-lasting Graves disease. Study background: Duration of antithyroid drug therapy among newly diagnosed Graves' patients was under 3 months. Study results and caveats: TRBV28, TRBJ1-2 and TRBJ2-5 were segments that persistent disease favored.

Building of the TCR beta libraries involved iRepertoire HTBI primers and Arm-PCR of CDR3 regions. TCRdb processed the multiplex PCR reads anew with MiXCR; each CDR3 protein has one entry. The sample has 200,000 to 250,000 distinct CDR3 sequences; about 16% are singletons. This CDR3 spans 15 amino acids. The germline V gene has CDR1 SGHRS and CDR2 YFSETQ. Time point of the sample: newly diagnosed GD, antithyroid drugs for less than 3 months. The TCR library used RNA extracted from PBMCs. This sample comprised peripheral blood mononuclear cells (PBMCs), obtained at new diagnosis, from a patient treated with antithyroid drugs. The J gene is TRBJ1-2, the V gene TRBV5-1, with TRBD1 as a possible D gene (6 bases). This clonotype originated in a female donor with Graves disease. CDR3 sequence reads: CASSLAGGRSPGYTF. The CDR3 nucleotides read TGTGCCAGCAGCTTGGCCGGGGGCCGGAGCCCGGGCTACACCTTC.